This TCR beta chain was recorded in a study of regulatory T cells in long-lasting Graves disease. The CDR3 is made up of 15 amino acids. V was cut by 6 bases and J by 8 bases, with 19 bases left in between. Germline V gene lookup returns CDR1 MNHEY and CDR2 SMNVEV (reference sequence). Time point here: persistent/refractory GD, antithyroid drugs over 5 years with positive TRAb. Making the TCR library involved RNA that had been extracted from PBMCs. This clonotype was detected ten times or more. According to the study, TCR beta libraries were built with iRepertoire HTBI primers and CDR3-region Arm-PCR. Methods used by the authors: The samples included 60 to 65 TRBV and about 13 TRBJ segments. From the multiplex PCR reads, TCRdb called clonotypes with MiXCR, one entry per CDR3 protein. The V and J calls and clone size are TCRdb's, not the authors'. The data hold a few hundred thousand distinct CDR3 sequences, with around a quarter observed a single time.

The rearrangement links TRBV27 to TRBJ1-4; D is perhaps TRBD1 (5 bases). The source of this sequence is a female donor with Graves disease. The material sequenced was peripheral blood mononuclear cells (PBMCs), taken when the disease was refractory, from a patient treated with antithyroid drugs. CDR3 sequence reads: CASSLVWGREEKLFF. For the CDR3, the DNA is TGTGCCAGCAGCCTGGTATGGGGGAGGGAGGAAAAACTGTTTTTT.